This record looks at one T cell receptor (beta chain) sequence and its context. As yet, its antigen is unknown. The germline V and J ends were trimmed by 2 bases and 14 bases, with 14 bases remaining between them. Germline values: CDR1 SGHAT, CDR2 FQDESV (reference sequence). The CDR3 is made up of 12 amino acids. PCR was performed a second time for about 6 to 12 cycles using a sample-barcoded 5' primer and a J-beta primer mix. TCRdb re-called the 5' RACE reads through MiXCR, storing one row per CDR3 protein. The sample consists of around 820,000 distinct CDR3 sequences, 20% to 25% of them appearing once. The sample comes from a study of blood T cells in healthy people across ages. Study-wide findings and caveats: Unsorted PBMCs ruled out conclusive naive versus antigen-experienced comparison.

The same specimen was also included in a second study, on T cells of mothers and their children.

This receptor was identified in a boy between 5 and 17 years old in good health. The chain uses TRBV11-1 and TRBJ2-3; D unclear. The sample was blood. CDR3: CASSLSPPYAYF. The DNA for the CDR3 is TGTGCCAGCAGCTTAAGCCCGCCATACGCGTATTTT.